The rows below give T cell receptor beta chains drawn from one sample of a study of shared clonotypes between healthy human individuals. The repertoire was sequenced with immunoSEQ multiplex PCR; TCRdb's copy has only in-frame clones and lacks some. The data contain 2 million to 2.5 million clones, about 95% of them seen just once; the ten biggest clones take up 1% to 1.3%. Sequenced sample: naive CD8+ T cells sorted from blood. The receptors derive from a man in his late teens or twenties in good health. CDR3s include the opening cysteine and the closing phenylalanine or tryptophan. The order of the fields is D gene, clone size, J gene, V gene, CDR3 protein, CDR3 DNA. A D gene is named only where the DNA matches it firmly. Clone size is given for some rows only: seen once, a few or many times, or a class if the clone is expanded.

- - TRBJ1-2 TRBV4-1 CASSPLTAAGYGYTF TGCGCCAGCAGCCCCTTGACGGCGGCGGGGTATGGCTACACCTTC
TRBD2 - TRBJ2-1 TRBV4-3 CASSQILAGNNEQFF TGCGCCAGCAGCCAAATACTAGCGGGTAACAATGAGCAGTTCTTC
- once TRBJ2-7 TRBV11-3 CASSSDTTYEQYF TGTGCCAGCAGCTCGGACACAACCTACGAGCAGTACTTC
- - TRBJ1-2 TRBV30 CAWSLYSLSPNYGYTF TGTGCCTGGAGTCTGTACTCCCTATCTCCTAACTATGGCTACACCTTC
- - TRBJ1-2 TRBV28 CASSLNLGRGGYTF TGTGCCAGCAGTTTGAACCTAGGAAGAGGGGGCTACACCTTC
- - TRBJ1-2 TRBV7-2 CASSLGFDYGYTF TGTGCCAGCTCTCTGGGTTTCGACTATGGCTACACCTTC
TRBD2 - TRBJ2-3 TRBV7-9 CASSSGTSADTDTQYF TGTGCCAGCAGCTCAGGGACTAGCGCTGACACAGATACGCAGTATTTT
- - TRBJ2-7 TRBV7-2 CASSLAGLEQYF TGTGCCAGCAGCTTAGCAGGGTTGGAGCAGTACTTC
TRBD1 - TRBJ2-1 TRBV6-1 CASRRDSSYNEQFF TGTGCCAGCCGCAGGGACAGCAGCTACAATGAGCAGTTCTTC
TRBD1 - TRBJ2-7 TRBV9 CASSSGQASREQYF TGTGCCAGCAGCTCTGGACAGGCCAGTCGCGAGCAGTACTTC
TRBD1 - TRBJ2-7 TRBV6-7 CASSSTGLGEQYF TGTGCCAGCAGTTCGACAGGGCTCGGCGAGCAGTACTTC
- - TRBJ2-7 TRBV6-1 CASSPRWPYEQYF TGTGCCAGCAGCCCCCGTTGGCCATACGAGCAGTACTTC
TRBD1 - TRBJ1-1 TRBV7-6 CASSLGEGAASFF TGTGCCAGCAGCTTAGGGGAGGGGGCAGCATCTTTCTTT
- - TRBJ2-5 TRBV20-1 CRVGTQETQYF TGCAGAGTCGGGACTCAAGAGACCCAGTACTTC
- - TRBJ2-3 TRBV2 CASSTHGADTQYF TGTGCCAGCAGTACACATGGAGCAGATACGCAGTATTTT
- once TRBJ1-2 TRBV4-3 CASSQDSGTAYGYTF TGCGCCAGCAGCCAAGACTCGGGGACCGCCTATGGCTACACCTTC
- - TRBJ2-6 TRBV28 CASSFAGANVLTF TGTGCCAGCAGTTTCGCTGGGGCCAACGTCCTGACTTTC
- - TRBJ2-3 TRBV5-4 CASSPGGDTQYF TGTGCCAGCAGCCCCGGAGGAGATACGCAGTATTTT
- - TRBJ1-4 TRBV19 CASGTDDEKLFF TGTGCCAGTGGAACGGACGACGAAAAACTGTTTTTT
TRBD2 - TRBJ2-1 TRBV13 CASSATTSGGADEQFF TGTGCCAGCAGCGCGACGACTAGCGGGGGGGCCGATGAGCAGTTCTTC
TRBD2 once TRBJ2-1 TRBV7-6 CASSLVGLAGGFYNEQFF TGTGCCAGCAGCCTGGTGGGGCTAGCGGGAGGGTTCTACAATGAGCAGTTCTTC
TRBD2 - TRBJ2-7 TRBV5-6 CASSTSGGLYEQYF TGTGCCAGTTCGACTAGCGGGGGACTATACGAGCAGTACTTC
TRBD2 - TRBJ2-7 TRBV30 CAWSPGTTYEQYF TGTGCCTGGTCGCCCGGGACTACATACGAGCAGTACTTC
TRBD1 - TRBJ2-7 TRBV13 CASSSTGTGGEQYF TGTGCCAGCAGCTCGACCGGGACAGGGGGCGAGCAGTACTTC
TRBD2 - TRBJ2-1 TRBV9 CASSLGGGDYEQFF TGTGCCAGCAGCCTTGGCGGGGGGGACTATGAGCAGTTCTTC
- once TRBJ2-7 TRBV20-1 CSASHDPRQYF TGCAGTGCTAGTCATGACCCGAGGCAGTACTTC
- - TRBJ1-1 TRBV5-4 CASSFDTSLNTEAFF TGTGCCAGCAGCTTTGACACCTCCTTGAACACTGAAGCTTTCTTT
- - TRBJ2-5 TRBV9 CASSWGGGEETQYF TGTGCCAGCAGCTGGGGCGGAGGGGAAGAGACCCAGTACTTC
- - TRBJ2-7 TRBV27 CASSSGTPYEQYF TGTGCCAGCAGTTCCGGGACCCCCTACGAGCAGTACTTC
- - TRBJ2-1 TRBV9 CASSVDVEYNEQFF TGTGCCAGCAGCGTAGACGTGGAATACAATGAGCAGTTCTTC
TRBD2 - TRBJ2-1 TRBV6-1 CASSGEGRRPNEQFF TGTGCCAGCAGTGGGGAGGGACGGCGGCCCAATGAGCAGTTCTTC
- - TRBJ1-1 TRBV25-1 CASSASDLMNTEAFF TGTGCCAGCAGTGCGTCGGACCTTATGAACACTGAAGCTTTCTTT
- - TRBJ2-5 TRBV15 CATSRDRVGETQYF TGTGCCACCAGCAGAGATAGAGTAGGGGAGACCCAGTACTTC
- - TRBJ1-1 TRBV11-1 CASSLLNTEAFF TGTGCCAGCAGCTTGCTGAACACTGAAGCTTTCTTT
TRBD1 once TRBJ2-7 TRBV25-1 CASSDPGTARTYEQYF TGTGCCAGCAGTGATCCCGGGACAGCAAGAACCTACGAGCAATACTTC
- once TRBJ2-7 TRBV7-8 CASSSDVNKYF TGTGCCAGCAGTTCTGACGTAAACAAGTACTTC
TRBD1 - TRBJ2-2 TRBV27 CASRTGGTGELFF TGTGCCAGCAGGACAGGGGGGACCGGGGAGCTGTTTTTT
- - TRBJ2-7 TRBV29-1 CSVQIPEAYEQYF TGCAGCGTTCAAATACCGGAGGCCTACGAGCAGTACTTC
- - TRBJ2-5 TRBV7-9 CASSLALREETQYF TGTGCCAGCAGCTTAGCCCTCAGGGAAGAGACCCAGTACTTC
- - TRBJ1-6 TRBV6-6 CASSTEERALHF TGTGCCAGCAGTACGGAGGAGCGGGCCCTCCACTTT
TRBD2 once TRBJ2-3 TRBV13 CASSPRLAGKKDQSRDTQYF TGTGCCAGCAGCCCCCGACTAGCGGGGAAGAAGGACCAGAGTCGAGATACGCAGTATTTT
TRBD2 - TRBJ2-1 TRBV28 CASSQAGGNEQFF TGTGCCAGCTCCCAAGCGGGGGGCAATGAGCAGTTCTTC
TRBD2 - TRBJ2-1 TRBV5-6 CASSSGLAGAYNEQFF TGTGCCAGCAGCTCGGGACTAGCGGGAGCCTACAATGAGCAGTTCTTC
TRBD1 - TRBJ1-2 TRBV6-5 CASSWGQPGGYTF TGTGCCAGCAGTTGGGGACAGCCAGGCGGCTACACCTTC
TRBD1 many TRBJ2-3 TRBV27 CASGLTGTGGSDTQYF TGTGCCAGCGGTTTAACCGGGACAGGGGGGTCAGATACGCAGTATTTT